Below, 11 T cell receptor beta chains from the same sample are listed, as sequenced in a study of blood T cells in healthy people across ages. Primed by a sample-barcoded 5' primer and a J-beta primer mix, a second PCR proceeded for 7 to 11 cycles. In TCRdb, the 5' RACE reads were re-called with MiXCR into one record per CDR3 protein. The sample shows roughly 680,000 distinct CDR3 sequences, 49% of them seen only once. The sequenced material came from blood. All receptors derive from a woman between 55 and 75 years old in good health.

The chain joins TRBV28 to TRBJ2-3, with a possible D match to TRBD1 (5 bases). The V end was cut by 0 bases, the J end by 4 bases, with 14 bases between. This CDR3 is built from 16 residues. The germline gives CDR1 MDHEN, CDR2 SYDVKM. In DNA, the CDR3 is TGTGCCAGCAGTTTATGGGCCCAGGGTAGGTCAGATACGCAGTATTTT. It yields the protein CASSLWAQGRSDTQYF.

This rearrangement joins TRBV5-1 to TRBJ1-1; TRBD1 aligns across 9 bases. In germline, CDR1 is SGHRS, CDR2 YFSETQ. Trimming at V came to 0 bases and at J to 2 bases, leaving 2 bases not matched to a gene. The CDR3 is made up of 15 amino acids. CDR3 residues: CASSLGGQGNTEAFF. CDR3 nucleotides: TGCGCCAGCAGCTTGGGGGGACAGGGAAACACTGAAGCTTTCTTT.

Only one count was recorded for this clonotype. J is TRBJ1-6 and V is TRBV7-2; D is unresolved. The CDR3 has 15 residues. Germline loops: CDR1 SGHTA, CDR2 FQGNSA. Trimming pared 1 base from V and 5 bases from J, leaving 9 bases between. CDR3 loop: CASSLVGINNSPLHF. The CDR3 DNA follows: TGTGCCAGCAGCTTAGTGGGGATTAATAATTCACCCCTCCACTTT.

This clonotype occurred once. CDR3 amino acids: CSARGVGTTGELFF. The CDR3 DNA reads TGCAGTGCTAGAGGGGTCGGAACCACCGGGGAGCTGTTTTTT. The genes are TRBV20-1 and TRBJ2-2; D is undetermined. Trimming removed 1 base from V and 4 bases from J, with 10 bases in between. The CDR3 runs 14 residues. The germline V gene encodes CDR1 DFQATT and CDR2 SNEGSKA (reference sequence).

This chain joins TRBV2 and TRBJ2-5; 8 bases align to TRBD1. The germline gives CDR1 SNHLY, CDR2 FYNNEI. This CDR3 is 15 amino acids long. V was pared by 3 bases and J by 11 bases, with 14 bases of the junction left unmatched. CDR3 sequence reads: CASSEQGARVNEQYF. The CDR3 DNA follows: TGTGCCAGCAGTGAGCAGGGGGCGCGCGTCAATGAGCAGTACTTC.

This sequence joins TRBV20-1 and TRBJ2-7; 10 bases agree with TRBD2. The length of the CDR3 is 16 residues. CDR1 is DFQATT, CDR2 SNEGSKA, per germline (reference sequence). J gave up 1 base and V 0 bases, and 6 bases lay outside the gene matches. DNA of the CDR3: TGCAGTGCTAGAGACCAAGGACTAGCGGCATCCTACGAGCAGTACTTC. Protein product: CSARDQGLAASYEQYF.

The rearrangement uses TRBV20-1 and TRBJ1-2; D may be TRBD1 (5 bases). V was cut by 1 base and J by 3 bases, with 18 bases left in between. This CDR3 has 16 residues. The germline gives CDR1 DFQATT, CDR2 SNEGSKA (reference sequence). The chain's CDR3 is CSARVGPAKRDYGYTF. The CDR3 DNA reads as TGCAGTGCTAGAGTGGGGCCGGCGAAAAGGGACTATGGCTACACCTTC.

The gene calls are TRBV6-2 or TRBV6-3 and TRBJ2-2; D is tentatively TRBD1 or TRBD2 (5 bases each). CDR1 MNHEY and CDR2 SVGEGT come from the germline V gene. This CDR3 region has 14 residues. V gave up 8 bases and J gave up 6 bases, with 16 bases separating them. DNA for the CDR3: TGTGCCAGCGTGGGGACCCGGACGCCCGGGGAGCTGTTTTTT. Translating gives CASVGTRTPGELFF.

This clonotype has more than one count but fewer than ten. J is TRBJ2-2 and V is TRBV20-1, with a tentative D call TRBD2 (5 bases). Trimming removed 1 base at V and 0 bases at J, with 9 bases between. The germline CDR1 and CDR2 sequences are DFQATT and SNEGSKA (reference sequence). The CDR3 totals 15 residues. The CDR3 reads CSARADGTNTGELFF. CDR3 nucleotide sequence: TGCAGTGCTAGAGCGGACGGGACGAACACCGGGGAGCTGTTTTTT.

The chain joins TRBV25-1 to TRBJ1-4, with no clear D. Per the germline V gene, CDR1 is MGHDK and CDR2 is SYGVNS. V shed 3 bases and J shed 5 bases, with 16 bases lying between them. The CDR3 loop spans 16 amino acids. CDR3 bases: TGTGCCAGCAGTGATCACCAGACGGGCAGAAATGAAAAACTGTTTTTT. Translated, it gives CASSDHQTGRNEKLFF.

The chain recombines TRBV20-1 with TRBJ2-7; either TRBD1 or TRBD2 may supply D (5 bases each). V was trimmed by 2 bases and J by 2 bases, leaving 19 bases between them. Germline V gene sequence: CDR1 DFQATT, CDR2 SNEGSKA (reference sequence). The CDR3 runs to 16 residues. The CDR3 region has the DNA TGCAGTGCTAGAACGGATTTCGGGACGAGACCCTACGAGCAGTACTTC. It yields the protein CSARTDFGTRPYEQYF.